This TCR beta chain was recorded in a study of cytomegalovirus exposure and HLA in healthy donors. Notes on the study in general: CMV serostatus was the sole immune exposure information available. The productive fraction for most TCR beta V segments was about 87% or about 30% in an earlier analysis.

The donors were healthy bone marrow donors. To note about this clone: Its antigen is as yet unknown.

The primer mix had 60 Vbeta and 13 Jbeta primers. Sequenced by immunoSEQ multiplex PCR; TCRdb stores in-frame clones only, minus some. The data show just over 150,000 clones, approximately 85% seen once. This CDR3 spans 16 amino acids. The V gene's germline CDR1 is SGHRS and CDR2 YFSETQ. Trimming cost V 2 bases and J 4 bases; bases outside gene matches: 9. The receptor was isolated from a woman between 18 and 29 years old in good health and CMV-seronegative. The sample was PBMCs. The J gene is TRBJ2-3, the V gene TRBV5-1; 8 nucleotides line up with TRBD1. The CDR3 reads CASSFRGQGAPDTQYF. CDR3 in DNA: TGCGCCAGCAGCTTTCGCGGGCAGGGGGCTCCAGATACGCAGTATTTT.